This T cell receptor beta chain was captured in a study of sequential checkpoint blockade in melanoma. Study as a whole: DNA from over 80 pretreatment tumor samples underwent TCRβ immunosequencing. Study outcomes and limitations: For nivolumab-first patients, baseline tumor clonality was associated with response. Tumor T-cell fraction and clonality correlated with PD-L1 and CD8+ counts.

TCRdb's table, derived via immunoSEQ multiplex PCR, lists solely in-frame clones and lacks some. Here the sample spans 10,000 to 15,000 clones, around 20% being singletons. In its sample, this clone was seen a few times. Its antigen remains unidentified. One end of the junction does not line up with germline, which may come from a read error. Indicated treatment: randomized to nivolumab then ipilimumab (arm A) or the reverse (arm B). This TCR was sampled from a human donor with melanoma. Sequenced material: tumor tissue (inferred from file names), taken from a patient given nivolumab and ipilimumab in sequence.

This chain's CDR3 is CAISADRGPEKLFF. As DNA, the CDR3 is TGTGCCATCAGTGCCGACAGGGGCCCTGAAAAACTGTTTTTT. V usage is TRBV6-8 and J usage is TRBJ1-4, with 8 bases identical to TRBD1. This CDR3 has 14 amino acids. Germline CDR1 MNHGY, CDR2 SAAAGT.